The subject of this entry is one T cell receptor (beta chain). This CDR3 contains 15 residues. Losses at the gene ends were 3 bases for V and 6 bases for J; bases not matched to a gene: 13. In germline, CDR1 is SQVTM, CDR2 ANQGSEA. These data are taken from a study of cytomegalovirus exposure and HLA in healthy donors. The PCR made use of 60 Vbeta and 13 Jbeta primers. TCRdb keeps only in-frame clones here, not all; method: immunoSEQ multiplex PCR. The sample includes some 150,000 clones. This clonotype was obtained from a woman under 30 in good health and CMV-seronegative. Sample: PBMCs. The rearrangement uses TRBV29-1 and TRBJ1-2, with 7 positions matching TRBD1. The CDR3 sequence is CSVEKEATGIHGYTF. In nucleotides, the CDR3 is TGCAGCGTTGAGAAAGAGGCGACAGGGATCCATGGCTACACCTTC.